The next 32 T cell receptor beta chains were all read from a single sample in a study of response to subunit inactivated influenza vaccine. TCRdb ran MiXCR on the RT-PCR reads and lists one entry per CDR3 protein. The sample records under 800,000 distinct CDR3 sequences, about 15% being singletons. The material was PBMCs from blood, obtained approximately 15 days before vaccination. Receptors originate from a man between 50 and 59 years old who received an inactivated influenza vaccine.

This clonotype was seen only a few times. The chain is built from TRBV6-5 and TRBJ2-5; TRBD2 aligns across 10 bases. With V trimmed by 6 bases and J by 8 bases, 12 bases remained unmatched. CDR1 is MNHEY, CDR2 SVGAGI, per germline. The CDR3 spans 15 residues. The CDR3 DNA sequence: TGTGCCAGCAGCGTTACTAGCGGGGACTCTTTTACCCAGTACTTC. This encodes CASSVTSGDSFTQYF.

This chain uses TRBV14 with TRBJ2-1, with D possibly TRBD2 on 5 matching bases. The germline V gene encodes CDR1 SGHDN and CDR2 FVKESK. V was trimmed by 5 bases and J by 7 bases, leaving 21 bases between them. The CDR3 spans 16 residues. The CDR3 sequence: CASSDRRAQKKNEQFF. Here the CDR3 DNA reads TGTGCCAGCAGCGACCGGCGGGCTCAAAAGAAGAATGAGCAGTTCTTC.

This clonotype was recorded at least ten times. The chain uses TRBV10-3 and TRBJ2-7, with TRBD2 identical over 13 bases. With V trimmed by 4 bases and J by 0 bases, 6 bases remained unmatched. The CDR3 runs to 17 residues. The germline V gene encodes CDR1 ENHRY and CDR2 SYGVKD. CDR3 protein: CAISARTSGSYSYEQYF. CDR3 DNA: TGTGCCATCAGTGCCAGGACTAGCGGGAGCTACTCCTACGAGCAGTACTTC.

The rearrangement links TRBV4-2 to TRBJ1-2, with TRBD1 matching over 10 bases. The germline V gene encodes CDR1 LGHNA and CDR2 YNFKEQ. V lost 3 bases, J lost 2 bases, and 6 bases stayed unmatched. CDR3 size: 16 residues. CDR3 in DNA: TGTGCCAGCAGCCAGGGGACAGGGGATGGGAACTATGGCTACACCTTC. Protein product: CASSQGTGDGNYGYTF.

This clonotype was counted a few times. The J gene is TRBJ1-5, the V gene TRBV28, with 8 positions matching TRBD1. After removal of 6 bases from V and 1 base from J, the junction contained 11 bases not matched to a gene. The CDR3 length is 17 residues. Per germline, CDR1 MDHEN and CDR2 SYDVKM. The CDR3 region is CASSRDRGGWSNQPQHF. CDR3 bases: TGTGCCAGCAGCCGAGACAGGGGCGGTTGGAGCAATCAGCCCCAGCATTTT.

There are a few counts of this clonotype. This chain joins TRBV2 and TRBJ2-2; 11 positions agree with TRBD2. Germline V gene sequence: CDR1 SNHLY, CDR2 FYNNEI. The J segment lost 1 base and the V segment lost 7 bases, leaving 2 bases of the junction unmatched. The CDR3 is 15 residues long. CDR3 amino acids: CASTGTSGNTGELFF. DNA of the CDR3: TGTGCCAGCACTGGGACTAGCGGGAACACCGGGGAGCTGTTTTTT. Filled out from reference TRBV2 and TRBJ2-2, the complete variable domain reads EPEVTQTPSHQVTQMGQEVILRCVPISNHLYFYWYRQILGQKVEFLVSFYNNEISEKSEIFDDQFSVERPDGSNFTLKIRSTKLEDSAMYFCASTGTSGNTGELFFGEGSRLTVL.

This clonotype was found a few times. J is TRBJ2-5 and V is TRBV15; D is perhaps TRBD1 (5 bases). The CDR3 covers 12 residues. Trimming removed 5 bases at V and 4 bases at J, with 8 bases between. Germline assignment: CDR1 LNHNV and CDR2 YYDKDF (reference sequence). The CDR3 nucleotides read TGTGCCACCAGCCAGGGTACAGAGACCCAGTACTTC. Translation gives CATSQGTETQYF.

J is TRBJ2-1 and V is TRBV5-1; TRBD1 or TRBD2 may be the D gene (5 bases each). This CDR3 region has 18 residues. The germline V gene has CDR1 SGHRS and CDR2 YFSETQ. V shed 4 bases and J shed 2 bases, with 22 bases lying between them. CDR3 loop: CASSAGWYRDGTYNEQFF. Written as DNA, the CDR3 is TGCGCCAGCAGCGCCGGCTGGTACCGGGACGGAACCTACAATGAGCAGTTCTTC.

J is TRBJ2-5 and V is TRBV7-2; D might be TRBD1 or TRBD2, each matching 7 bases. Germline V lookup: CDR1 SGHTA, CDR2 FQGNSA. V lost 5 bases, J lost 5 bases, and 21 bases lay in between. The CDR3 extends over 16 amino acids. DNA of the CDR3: TGTGCCAGCAGCCGCCAGGGGGGGGCGCCCGGGGAGACCCAGTACTTC. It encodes CASSRQGGAPGETQYF.

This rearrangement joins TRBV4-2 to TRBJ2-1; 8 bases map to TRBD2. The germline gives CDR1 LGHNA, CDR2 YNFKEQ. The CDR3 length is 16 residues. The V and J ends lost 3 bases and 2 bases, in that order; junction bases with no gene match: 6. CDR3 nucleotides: TGTGCCAGCAGCCAGAAGACGGGGGGGGCCTACAATGAGCAGTTCTTC. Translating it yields CASSQKTGGAYNEQFF.

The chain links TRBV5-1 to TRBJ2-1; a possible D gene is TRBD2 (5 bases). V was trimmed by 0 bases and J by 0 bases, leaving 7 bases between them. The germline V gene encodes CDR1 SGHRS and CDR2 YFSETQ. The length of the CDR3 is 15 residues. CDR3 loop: CASSLGRDSYNEQFF. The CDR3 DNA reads TGCGCCAGCAGCTTGGGACGGGACTCCTACAATGAGCAGTTCTTC.

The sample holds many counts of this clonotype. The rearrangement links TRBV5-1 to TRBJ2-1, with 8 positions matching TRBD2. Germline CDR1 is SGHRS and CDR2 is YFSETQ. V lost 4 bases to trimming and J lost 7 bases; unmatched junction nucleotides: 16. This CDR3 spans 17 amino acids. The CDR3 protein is CASSQNSGRERGNEQFF. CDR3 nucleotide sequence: TGCGCCAGCAGCCAAAATTCCGGGAGGGAGAGGGGGAATGAGCAGTTCTTC.

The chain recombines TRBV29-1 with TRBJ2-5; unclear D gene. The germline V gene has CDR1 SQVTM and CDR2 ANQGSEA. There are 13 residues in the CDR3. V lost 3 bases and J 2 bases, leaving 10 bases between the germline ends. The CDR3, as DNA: TGCAGCGTTGATCCCCTAGGACAAGAGACCCAGTACTTC. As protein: CSVDPLGQETQYF.

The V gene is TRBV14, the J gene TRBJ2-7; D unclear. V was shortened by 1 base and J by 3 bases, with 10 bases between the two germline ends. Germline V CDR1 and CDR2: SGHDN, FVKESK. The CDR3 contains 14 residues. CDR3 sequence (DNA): TGTGCCAGCAGCCAAGGGAACGGTTACTACGAGCAGTACTTC. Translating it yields CASSQGNGYYEQYF.

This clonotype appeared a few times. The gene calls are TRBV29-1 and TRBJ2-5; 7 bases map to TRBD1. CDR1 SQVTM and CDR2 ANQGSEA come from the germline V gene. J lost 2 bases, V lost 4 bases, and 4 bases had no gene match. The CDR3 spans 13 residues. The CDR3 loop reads CSVVPRGQETQYF. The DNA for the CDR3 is TGCAGCGTTGTGCCCAGGGGGCAAGAGACCCAGTACTTC.

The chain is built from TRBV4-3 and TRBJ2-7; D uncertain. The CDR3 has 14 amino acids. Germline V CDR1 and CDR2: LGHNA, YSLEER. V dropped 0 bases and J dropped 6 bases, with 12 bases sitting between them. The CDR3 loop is CASSQDSPFSEQYF. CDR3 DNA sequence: TGCGCCAGCAGCCAAGATTCCCCTTTCTCCGAGCAGTACTTC.

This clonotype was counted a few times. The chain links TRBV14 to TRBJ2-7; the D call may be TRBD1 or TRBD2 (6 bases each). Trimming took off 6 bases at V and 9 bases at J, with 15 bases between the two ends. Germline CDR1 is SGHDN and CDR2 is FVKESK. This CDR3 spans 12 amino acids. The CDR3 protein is CASSHSGGGQYF. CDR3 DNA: TGTGCCAGCAGTCACTCCGGGGGCGGGCAGTACTTC.

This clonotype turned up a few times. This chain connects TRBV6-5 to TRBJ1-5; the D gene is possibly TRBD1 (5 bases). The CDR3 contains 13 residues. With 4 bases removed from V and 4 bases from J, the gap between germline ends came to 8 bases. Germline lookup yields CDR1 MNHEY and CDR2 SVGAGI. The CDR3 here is CASSLNRNQPQHF. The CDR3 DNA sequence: TGTGCCAGCAGTTTAAACAGGAATCAGCCCCAGCATTTT.

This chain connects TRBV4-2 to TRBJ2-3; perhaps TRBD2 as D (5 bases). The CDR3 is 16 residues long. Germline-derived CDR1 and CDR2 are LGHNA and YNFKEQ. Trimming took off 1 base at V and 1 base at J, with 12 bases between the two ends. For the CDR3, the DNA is TGTGCCAGCAGCCAAGTGGGGAGCGGTGGCACAGATACGCAGTATTTT. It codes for CASSQVGSGGTDTQYF.

The CDR3 reads CASSRPELVFGSDTQYF. The CDR3 DNA reads as TGTGCCAGCAGCCGACCGGAGCTAGTCTTCGGCTCAGATACGCAGTATTTT. This chain uses TRBV27 with TRBJ2-3, with D uncertain. Per the germline V gene, CDR1 is MNHEY and CDR2 is SMNVEV (reference sequence). The CDR3 extends over 17 amino acids. Trimming removed 6 bases at V and 4 bases at J, with 23 bases between.

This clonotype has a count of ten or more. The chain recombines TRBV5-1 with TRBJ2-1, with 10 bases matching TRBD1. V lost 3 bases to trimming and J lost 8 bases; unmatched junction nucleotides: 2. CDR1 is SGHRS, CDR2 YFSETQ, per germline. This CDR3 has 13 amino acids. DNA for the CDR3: TGCGCCAGCAGCTCGACAGGGGGCGATGAGCAGTTCTTC. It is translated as CASSSTGGDEQFF.

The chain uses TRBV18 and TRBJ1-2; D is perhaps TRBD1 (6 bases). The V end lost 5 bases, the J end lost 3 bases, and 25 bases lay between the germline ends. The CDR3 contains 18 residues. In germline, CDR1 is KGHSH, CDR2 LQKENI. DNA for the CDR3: TGTGCCAGCTCAGCTACCCCCCACAGGGCCAGCGTGGACTATGGCTACACCTTC. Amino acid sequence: CASSATPHRASVDYGYTF.

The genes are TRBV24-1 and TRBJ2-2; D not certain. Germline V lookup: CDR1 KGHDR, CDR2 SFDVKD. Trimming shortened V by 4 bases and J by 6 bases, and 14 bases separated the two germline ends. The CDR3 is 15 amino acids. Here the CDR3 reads CATSDPQGRAGELFF. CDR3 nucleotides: TGTGCCACCAGTGACCCACAAGGGCGCGCCGGGGAGCTGTTTTTT.

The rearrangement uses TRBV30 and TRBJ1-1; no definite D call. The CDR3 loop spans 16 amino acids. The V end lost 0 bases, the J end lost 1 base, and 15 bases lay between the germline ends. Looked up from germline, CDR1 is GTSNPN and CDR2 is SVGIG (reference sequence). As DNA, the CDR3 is TGTGCCTGGAGTGTGGACTTTCGGGGTCCGAACACTGAAGCTTTCTTT. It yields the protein CAWSVDFRGPNTEAFF.

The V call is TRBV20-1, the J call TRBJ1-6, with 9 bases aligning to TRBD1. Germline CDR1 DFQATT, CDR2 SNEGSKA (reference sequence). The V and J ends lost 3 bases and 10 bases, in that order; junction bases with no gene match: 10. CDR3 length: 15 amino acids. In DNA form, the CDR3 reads TGCAGTGCTAGCTCAGTGGGACAGGGACTCTCACCCCTCCACTTT. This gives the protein CSASSVGQGLSPLHF.

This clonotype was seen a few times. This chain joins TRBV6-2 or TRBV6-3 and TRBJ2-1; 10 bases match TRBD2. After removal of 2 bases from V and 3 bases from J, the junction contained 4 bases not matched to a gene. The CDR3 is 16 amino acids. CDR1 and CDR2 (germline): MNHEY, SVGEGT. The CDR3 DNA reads TGTGCCAGCAGTTACGGGGCTAGCGGGAGCTACAATGAGCAGTTCTTC. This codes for CASSYGASGSYNEQFF.

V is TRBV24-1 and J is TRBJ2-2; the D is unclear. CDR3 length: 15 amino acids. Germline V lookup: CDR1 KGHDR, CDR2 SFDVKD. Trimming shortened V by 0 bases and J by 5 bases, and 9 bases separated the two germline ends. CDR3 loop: CATSDLRHPTGELFF. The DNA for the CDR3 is TGTGCCACCAGTGATTTGAGACATCCGACCGGGGAGCTGTTTTTT.

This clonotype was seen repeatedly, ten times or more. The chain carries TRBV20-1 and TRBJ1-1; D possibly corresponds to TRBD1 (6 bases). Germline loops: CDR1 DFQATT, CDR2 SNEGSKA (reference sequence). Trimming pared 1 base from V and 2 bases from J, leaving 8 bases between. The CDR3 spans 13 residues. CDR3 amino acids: CSARGTVNTEAFF. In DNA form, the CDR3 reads TGCAGTGCTAGAGGGACAGTTAACACTGAAGCTTTCTTT.

The CDR3 spells CSVPNRGGLGNEQFF. The CDR3 bases are TGCAGTGTCCCCAACCGCGGGGGGCTAGGAAATGAGCAGTTCTTC. This sequence joins TRBV20-1 and TRBJ2-1; 8 bases are a match to TRBD2. Germline assignment: CDR1 DFQATT and CDR2 SNEGSKA (reference sequence). The CDR3 extends over 15 amino acids. The V segment lost 7 bases and the J segment 7 bases; nucleotides outside the gene matches: 15.

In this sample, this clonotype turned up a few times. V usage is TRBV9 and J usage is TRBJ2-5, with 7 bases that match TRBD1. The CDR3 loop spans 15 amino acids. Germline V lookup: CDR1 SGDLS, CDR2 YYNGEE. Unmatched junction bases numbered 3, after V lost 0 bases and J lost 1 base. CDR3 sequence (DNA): TGTGCCAGCAGCGTAGAGAGGGGGCTCCAAGAGACCCAGTACTTC. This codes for CASSVERGLQETQYF.

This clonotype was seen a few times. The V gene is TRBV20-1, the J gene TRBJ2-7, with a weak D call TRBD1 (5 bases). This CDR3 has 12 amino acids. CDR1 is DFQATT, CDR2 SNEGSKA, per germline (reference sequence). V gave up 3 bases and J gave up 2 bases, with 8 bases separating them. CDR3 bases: TGCAGTGCTAGTCAGGGCCCCTACGAGCAGTACTTC. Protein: CSASQGPYEQYF.

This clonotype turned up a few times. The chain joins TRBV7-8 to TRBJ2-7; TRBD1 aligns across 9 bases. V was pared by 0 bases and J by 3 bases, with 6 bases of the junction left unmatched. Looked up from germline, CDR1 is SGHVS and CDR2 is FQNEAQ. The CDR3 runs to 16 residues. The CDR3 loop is CASSLALWTGDYEQYF. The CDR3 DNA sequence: TGTGCCAGCAGCTTAGCGCTCTGGACAGGGGACTACGAGCAGTACTTC.